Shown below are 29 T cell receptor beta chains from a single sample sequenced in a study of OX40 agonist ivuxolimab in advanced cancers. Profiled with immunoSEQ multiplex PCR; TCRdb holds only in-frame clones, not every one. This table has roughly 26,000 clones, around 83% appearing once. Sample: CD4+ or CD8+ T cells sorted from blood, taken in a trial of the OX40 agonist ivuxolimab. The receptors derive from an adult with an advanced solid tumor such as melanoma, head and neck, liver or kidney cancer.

The CDR3 protein is CASSLGGGQPQHF. In nucleotides, the CDR3 is TGTGCCAGCAGCTTAGGGGGTGGTCAGCCCCAGCATTTT. The V call is TRBV7-6, the J call TRBJ1-5; D uncertain. The V end was cut by 1 base, the J end by 6 bases, with 7 bases between. The length of the CDR3 is 13 residues. Per the germline V gene, CDR1 is SGHVS and CDR2 is FNYEAQ.

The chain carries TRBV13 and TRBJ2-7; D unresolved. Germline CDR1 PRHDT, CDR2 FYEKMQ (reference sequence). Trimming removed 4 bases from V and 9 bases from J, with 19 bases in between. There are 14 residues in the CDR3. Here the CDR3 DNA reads TGTGCCAGCAGCTGGGGTAGCTCACCTATTAGGCAGTACTTC. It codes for CASSWGSSPIRQYF.

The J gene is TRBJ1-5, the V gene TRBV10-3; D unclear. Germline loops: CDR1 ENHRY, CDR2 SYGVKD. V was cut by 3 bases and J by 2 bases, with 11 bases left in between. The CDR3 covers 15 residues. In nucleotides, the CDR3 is TGTGCCATCAGTGAATCTGCAGGCGGCAATCAGCCCCAGCATTTT. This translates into CAISESAGGNQPQHF.

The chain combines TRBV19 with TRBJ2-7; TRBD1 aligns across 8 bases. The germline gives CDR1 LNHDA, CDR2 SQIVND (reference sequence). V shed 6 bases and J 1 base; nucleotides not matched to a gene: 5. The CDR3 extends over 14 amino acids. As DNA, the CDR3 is TGTGCCAGTAGGGACGGACAGGGTTCCTACGAGCAGTACTTC. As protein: CASRDGQGSYEQYF.

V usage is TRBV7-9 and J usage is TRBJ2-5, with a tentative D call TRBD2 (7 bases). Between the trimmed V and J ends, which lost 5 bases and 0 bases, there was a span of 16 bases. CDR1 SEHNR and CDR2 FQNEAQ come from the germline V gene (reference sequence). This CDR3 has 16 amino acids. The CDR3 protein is CASSALAGAHQETQYF. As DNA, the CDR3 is TGTGCCAGCAGCGCCCTGGCGGGGGCCCACCAAGAGACCCAGTACTTC.

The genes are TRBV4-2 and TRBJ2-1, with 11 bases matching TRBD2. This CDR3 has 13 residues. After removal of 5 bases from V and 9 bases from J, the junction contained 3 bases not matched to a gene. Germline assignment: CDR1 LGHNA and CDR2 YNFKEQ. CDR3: CASSETSGIEQFF. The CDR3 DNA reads TGTGCCAGCAGCGAGACTAGCGGGATTGAGCAGTTCTTC.

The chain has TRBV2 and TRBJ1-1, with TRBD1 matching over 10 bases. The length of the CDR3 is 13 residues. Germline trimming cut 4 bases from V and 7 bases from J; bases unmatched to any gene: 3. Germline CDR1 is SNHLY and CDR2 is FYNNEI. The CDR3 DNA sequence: TGTGCCAGCAGTGGACAGGGGGCCGTTGAAGCTTTCTTT. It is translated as CASSGQGAVEAFF. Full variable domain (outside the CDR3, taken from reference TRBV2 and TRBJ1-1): EPEVTQTPSHQVTQMGQEVILRCVPISNHLYFYWYRQILGQKVEFLVSFYNNEISEKSEIFDDQFSVERPDGSNFTLKIRSTKLEDSAMYFCASSGQGAVEAFFGQGTRLTVV.

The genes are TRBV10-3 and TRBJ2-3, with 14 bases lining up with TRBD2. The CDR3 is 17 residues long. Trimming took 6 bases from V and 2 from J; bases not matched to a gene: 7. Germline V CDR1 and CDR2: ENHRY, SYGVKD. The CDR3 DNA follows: TGTGCCATCAGCGGGACTAGCGGGGGACCCGACACAGATACGCAGTATTTT. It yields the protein CAISGTSGGPDTDTQYF.

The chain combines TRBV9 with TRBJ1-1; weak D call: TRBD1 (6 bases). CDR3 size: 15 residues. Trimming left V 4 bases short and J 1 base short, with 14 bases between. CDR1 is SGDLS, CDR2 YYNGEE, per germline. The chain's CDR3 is CASSPWDTENTEAFF. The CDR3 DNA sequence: TGTGCCAGCAGCCCGTGGGACACGGAGAACACTGAAGCTTTCTTT.

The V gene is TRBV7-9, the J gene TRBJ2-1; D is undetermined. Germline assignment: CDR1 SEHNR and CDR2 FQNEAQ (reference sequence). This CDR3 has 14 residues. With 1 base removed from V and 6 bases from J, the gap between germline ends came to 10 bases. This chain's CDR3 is CASSLVRPSNEQFF. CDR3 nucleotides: TGTGCCAGCAGCTTAGTTCGACCGTCCAATGAGCAGTTCTTC. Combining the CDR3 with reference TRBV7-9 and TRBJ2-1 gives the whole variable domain DTGVSQNPRHKITKRGQNVTFRCDPISEHNRLYWYRQTLGQGPEFLTYFQNEAQLEKSRLLSDRFSAERPKGSFSTLEIQRTEQGDSAMYLCASSLVRPSNEQFFGPGTRLTVL.

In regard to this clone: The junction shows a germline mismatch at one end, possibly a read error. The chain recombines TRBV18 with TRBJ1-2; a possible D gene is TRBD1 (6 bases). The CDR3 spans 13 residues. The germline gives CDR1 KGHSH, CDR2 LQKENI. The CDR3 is CASSPQGNYGYTF. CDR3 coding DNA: TGTGCCAGCTCTCCACAGGGAAACTATGGCTACACCTTC.

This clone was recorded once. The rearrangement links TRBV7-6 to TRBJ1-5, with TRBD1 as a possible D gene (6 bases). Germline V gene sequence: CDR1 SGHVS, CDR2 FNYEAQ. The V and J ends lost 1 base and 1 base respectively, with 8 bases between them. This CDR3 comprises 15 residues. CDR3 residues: CASSLGGASNQPQHF. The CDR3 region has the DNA TGTGCCAGCAGCTTAGGGGGGGCAAGCAATCAGCCCCAGCATTTT.

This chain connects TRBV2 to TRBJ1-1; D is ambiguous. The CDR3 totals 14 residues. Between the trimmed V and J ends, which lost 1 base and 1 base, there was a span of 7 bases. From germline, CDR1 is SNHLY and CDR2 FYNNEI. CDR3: CASSEGGGNTEAFF. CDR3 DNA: TGTGCCAGCAGTGAAGGTGGCGGGAACACTGAAGCTTTCTTT. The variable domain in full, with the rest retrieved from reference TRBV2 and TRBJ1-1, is EPEVTQTPSHQVTQMGQEVILRCVPISNHLYFYWYRQILGQKVEFLVSFYNNEISEKSEIFDDQFSVERPDGSNFTLKIRSTKLEDSAMYFCASSEGGGNTEAFFGQGTRLTVV.

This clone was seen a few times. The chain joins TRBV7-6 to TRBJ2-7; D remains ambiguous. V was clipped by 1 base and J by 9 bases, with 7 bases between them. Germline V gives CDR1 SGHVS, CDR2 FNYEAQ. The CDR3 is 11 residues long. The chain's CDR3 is CASSLGPAQYF. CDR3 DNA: TGTGCCAGCAGCTTAGGGCCCGCGCAGTACTTC. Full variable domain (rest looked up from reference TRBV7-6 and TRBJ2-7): GAGVSQSPRYKVTKRGQDVALRCDPISGHVSLYWYRQALGQGPEFLTYFNYEAQQDKSGLPNDRFSAERPEGSISTLTIQRTEQRDSAMYRCASSLGPAQYFGPGTRLTVT.

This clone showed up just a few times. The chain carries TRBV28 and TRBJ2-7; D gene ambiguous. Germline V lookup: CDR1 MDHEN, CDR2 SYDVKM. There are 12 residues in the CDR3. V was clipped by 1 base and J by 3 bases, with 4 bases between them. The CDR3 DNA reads TGTGCCAGCAGTTTATTCGGCTACGAGCAGTACTTC. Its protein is CASSLFGYEQYF.

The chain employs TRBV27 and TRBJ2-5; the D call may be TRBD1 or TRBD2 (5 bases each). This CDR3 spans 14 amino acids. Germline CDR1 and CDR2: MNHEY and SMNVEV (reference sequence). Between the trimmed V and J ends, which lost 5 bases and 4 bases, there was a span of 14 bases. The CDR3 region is CASSPLRGGETQYF. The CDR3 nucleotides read TGTGCCAGCAGTCCTTTACGTGGGGGAGAGACCCAGTACTTC.

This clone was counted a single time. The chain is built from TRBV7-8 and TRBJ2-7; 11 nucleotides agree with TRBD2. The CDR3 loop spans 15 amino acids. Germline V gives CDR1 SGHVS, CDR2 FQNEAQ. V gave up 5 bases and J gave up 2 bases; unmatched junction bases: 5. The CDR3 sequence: CASSPSGRFPYEQYF. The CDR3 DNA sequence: TGTGCCAGCAGCCCTAGCGGGAGGTTTCCCTACGAGCAGTACTTC.

The CDR3 DNA reads as TGTGCCATCAGTGAGTCGAGGACAGGGGTCCGCCCCGTGACTGAAGCTTTCTTT. Protein: CAISESRTGVRPVTEAFF. V and J are TRBV10-3 and TRBJ1-1; 9 bases map to TRBD1. This CDR3 is built from 18 residues. The junction had 13 bases not matched to a gene; V was cut back by 0 bases and J by 5 bases. Germline values: CDR1 ENHRY, CDR2 SYGVKD.

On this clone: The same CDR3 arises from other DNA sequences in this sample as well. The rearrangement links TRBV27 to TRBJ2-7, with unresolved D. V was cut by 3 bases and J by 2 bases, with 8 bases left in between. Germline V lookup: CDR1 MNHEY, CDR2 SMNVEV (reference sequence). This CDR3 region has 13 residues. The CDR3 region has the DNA TGTGCCAGCAGTTTGTCCCCTACCTACGAGCAGTACTTC. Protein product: CASSLSPTYEQYF.

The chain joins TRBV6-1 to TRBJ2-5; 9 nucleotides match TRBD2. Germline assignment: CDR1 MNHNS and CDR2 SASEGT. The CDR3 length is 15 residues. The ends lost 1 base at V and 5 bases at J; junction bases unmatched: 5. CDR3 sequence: CASSEEDTSGETQYF. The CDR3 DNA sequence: TGTGCCAGCAGTGAAGAGGACACTAGCGGGGAGACCCAGTACTTC.

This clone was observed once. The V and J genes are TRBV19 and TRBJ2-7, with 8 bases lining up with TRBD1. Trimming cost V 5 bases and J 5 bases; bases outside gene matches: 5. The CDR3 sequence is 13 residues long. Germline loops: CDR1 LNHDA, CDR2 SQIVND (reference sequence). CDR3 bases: TGTGCCAGTAGTTGGACAGGGAAGGACGAGCAGTACTTC. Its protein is CASSWTGKDEQYF.

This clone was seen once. This CDR3 reads CASSYTVREPQHF. As DNA, the CDR3 is TGTGCCAGCAGTTATACTGTTAGGGAGCCCCAGCATTTT. The rearrangement uses TRBV6-5 and TRBJ1-5; D is unresolved. The CDR3 length is 13 residues. Trimming took off 3 bases at V and 8 bases at J, with 11 bases between the two ends. Germline V gene sequence: CDR1 MNHEY, CDR2 SVGAGI.

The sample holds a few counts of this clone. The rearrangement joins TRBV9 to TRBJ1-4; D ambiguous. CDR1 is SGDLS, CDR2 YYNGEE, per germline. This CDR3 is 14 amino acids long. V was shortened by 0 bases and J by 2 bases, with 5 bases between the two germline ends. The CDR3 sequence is CASSVGRTNEKLFF. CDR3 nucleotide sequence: TGTGCCAGCAGCGTAGGAAGGACTAATGAAAAACTGTTTTTT.

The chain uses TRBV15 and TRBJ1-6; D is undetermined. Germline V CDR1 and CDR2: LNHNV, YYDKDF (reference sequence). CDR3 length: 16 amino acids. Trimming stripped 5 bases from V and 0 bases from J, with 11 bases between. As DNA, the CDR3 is TGTGCCACCAGCCCATCCAAAAGCTCCTATAATTCACCCCTCCACTTT. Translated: CATSPSKSSYNSPLHF. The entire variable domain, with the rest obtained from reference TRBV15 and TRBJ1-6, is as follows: DAMVIQNPRYQVTQFGKPVTLSCSQTLNHNVMYWYQQKSSQAPKLLFHYYDKDFNNEADTPDNFQSRRPNTSFCFLDIRSPGLGDTAMYLCATSPSKSSYNSPLHFGNGTRLTVT.

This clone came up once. The CDR3 nucleotides read TGCGCCAGCAGCCAAATTCTTGGACTAGCGGAAACCTTTTTTAGCACAGATACGCAGTATTTT. It specifies CASSQILGLAETFFSTDTQYF. The rearrangement joins TRBV4-1 to TRBJ2-3, with 10 nucleotides matching TRBD2. The CDR3 runs 21 residues. V was pared by 2 bases and J by 0 bases, with 17 bases of the junction left unmatched. Germline V gene data show CDR1 as MGHRA and CDR2 as YSYEKL.

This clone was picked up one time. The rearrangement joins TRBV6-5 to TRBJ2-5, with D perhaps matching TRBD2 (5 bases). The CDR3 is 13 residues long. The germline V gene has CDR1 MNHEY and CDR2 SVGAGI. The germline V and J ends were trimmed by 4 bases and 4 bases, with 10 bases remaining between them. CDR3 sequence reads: CASSFGLSETQYF. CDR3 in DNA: TGTGCCAGCAGTTTTGGACTTTCAGAGACCCAGTACTTC.

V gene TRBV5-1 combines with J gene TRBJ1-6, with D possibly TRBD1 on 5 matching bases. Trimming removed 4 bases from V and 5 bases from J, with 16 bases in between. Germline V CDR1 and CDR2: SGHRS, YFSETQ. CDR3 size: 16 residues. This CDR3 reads CASSPGNRMDNSPLHF. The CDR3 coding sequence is TGCGCCAGCAGCCCAGGGAATAGAATGGATAATTCACCCCTCCACTTT.

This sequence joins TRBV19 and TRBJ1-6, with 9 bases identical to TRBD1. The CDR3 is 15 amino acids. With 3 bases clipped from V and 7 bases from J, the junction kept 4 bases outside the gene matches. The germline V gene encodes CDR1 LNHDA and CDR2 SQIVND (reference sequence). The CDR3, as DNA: TGTGCCAGTAGTATTTACGGGACAGGGAATTCACCCCTCCACTTT. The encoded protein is CASSIYGTGNSPLHF.

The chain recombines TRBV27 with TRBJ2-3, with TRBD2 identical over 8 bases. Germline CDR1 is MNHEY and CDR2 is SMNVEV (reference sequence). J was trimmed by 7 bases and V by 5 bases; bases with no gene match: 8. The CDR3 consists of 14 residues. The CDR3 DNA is TGTGCCAGCAGTGCCGGGGGGGCCCAGAATACGCAGTATTTT. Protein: CASSAGGAQNTQYF.